The 18 T cell receptor beta chains presented below share a single source sample, sequenced in a study of CD8 T cells in Susac syndrome. RNA, at about 0.45 to 1 ug, was reverse transcribed with random hexamers. TCRdb redid the calling of the immunoSEQ multiplex PCR reads with MiXCR, one entry per CDR3 protein. This table has about 150,000 distinct CDR3 sequences, 95% to 96% appearing once. Specimen: CD8+ T cells from PBMCs. The origin of the receptors is a human donor with multiple sclerosis.

This clonotype was recorded once. J is TRBJ2-2 and V is TRBV5-1, with TRBD1 matching 9 bases. The CDR3 has 14 residues. V lost 2 bases to trimming and J lost 7 bases; unmatched junction nucleotides: 3. Per germline, CDR1 SGHRS and CDR2 YFSETQ. CDR3 DNA: TGCGCCAGCAGCTTCGACAGGGGGATCGGGGAGCTGTTTTTT. Protein sequence: CASSFDRGIGELFF.

This chain uses TRBV29-1 with TRBJ2-3, with 7 bases aligning to TRBD2. Per the germline V gene, CDR1 is SQVTM and CDR2 is ANQGSEA. The CDR3 totals 13 residues. After removal of 4 bases from V and 4 bases from J, the junction contained 5 bases not matched to a gene. The CDR3 here is CSVVGGGADTQYF. The CDR3 nucleotides read TGCAGCGTTGTGGGCGGGGGTGCAGATACGCAGTATTTT.

V gene TRBV9 combines with J gene TRBJ2-7; a possible D gene is TRBD2 (6 bases). CDR1 is SGDLS and CDR2 is YYNGEE in the germline V gene. This CDR3 has 14 amino acids. V dropped 0 bases and J dropped 2 bases, with 9 bases sitting between them. The CDR3 DNA is TGTGCCAGCAGCGTAGAGGGACTGCCCTACGAGCAGTACTTC. It translates to CASSVEGLPYEQYF.

The chain recombines TRBV27 with TRBJ1-1, with D possibly being TRBD1 (5 bases). The CDR3 runs 17 residues. Trimming removed 2 bases at V and 1 base at J, with 17 bases between. The germline V gene encodes CDR1 MNHEY and CDR2 SMNVEV (reference sequence). The CDR3 protein is CASSLGGLQERNTEAFF. Here the CDR3 DNA reads TGTGCCAGCAGTTTAGGGGGACTACAGGAGAGGAACACTGAAGCTTTCTTT.

This chain links TRBV13 with TRBJ2-6; D ambiguous. Trimming left V 5 bases short and J 4 bases short, with 15 bases between. The CDR3 runs 16 residues. The V gene's germline CDR1 is PRHDT and CDR2 FYEKMQ (reference sequence). The CDR3 DNA reads as TGTGCCAGCAGCCCGGCTTTGTCGAGAGGGGCCAACGTCCTGACTTTC. It yields the protein CASSPALSRGANVLTF. Filled out from reference TRBV13 and TRBJ2-6, the complete variable domain reads AAGVIQSPRHLIKEKRETATLKCYPIPRHDTVYWYQQGPGQDPQFLISFYEKMQSDKGSIPDRFSAQQFSDYHSELNMSSLELGDSALYFCASSPALSRGANVLTFGAGSRLTVL.

This clonotype was found once. The rearrangement uses TRBV3-1 and TRBJ2-7; D uncertain. Per the germline V gene, CDR1 is LGHDT and CDR2 is YNNKEL (reference sequence). Deletions cut 5 bases from V and 5 bases from J, with 10 bases between. The CDR3 covers 12 residues. The CDR3 loop is CASSSTKHEQYF. The CDR3 DNA reads as TGTGCCAGCAGCTCTACGAAACACGAGCAGTACTTC.

This chain links TRBV29-1 with TRBJ1-2; D is undetermined. Trimming stripped 6 bases from V and 4 bases from J, with 12 bases between. The germline V gene encodes CDR1 SQVTM and CDR2 ANQGSEA. CDR3 length: 12 residues. The CDR3 region is CSVPTDPYGYTF. CDR3 nucleotide sequence: TGCAGCGTACCGACTGACCCCTATGGCTACACCTTC.

V is TRBV2 and J is TRBJ2-3, with TRBD2 matching over 8 bases. Trimming at V came to 1 base and at J to 1 base, leaving 1 base not matched to a gene. Per germline, CDR1 SNHLY and CDR2 FYNNEI. The CDR3 is 15 residues long. DNA for the CDR3: TGTGCCAGCAGTGAAGGGCGGGGGGGCACAGATACGCAGTATTTT. Translating gives CASSEGRGGTDTQYF.

V is TRBV7-9 and J is TRBJ2-7; maybe TRBD2 (6 bases). CDR1 SEHNR and CDR2 FQNEAQ come from the germline V gene (reference sequence). Deletions cut 1 base from V and 1 base from J, with 11 bases between. This CDR3 region has 15 residues. The CDR3 DNA reads as TGTGCCAGCAGCTTAGAGGTGGCGGGATCCTACGAGCAGTACTTC. Its protein is CASSLEVAGSYEQYF.

The V and J genes are TRBV29-1 and TRBJ2-7; TRBD1 agrees at 11 bases. The CDR3 has 14 amino acids. Germline values: CDR1 SQVTM, CDR2 ANQGSEA. V lost 6 bases and J lost 5; bases outside the gene matches: 9. The CDR3 protein is CSVQRGQGVHEQYF. The CDR3 DNA follows: TGCAGCGTCCAACGGGGACAGGGGGTCCACGAGCAGTACTTC.

The chain uses TRBV20-1 and TRBJ2-5; 8 positions agree with TRBD1. J lost 1 base, V lost 3 bases, and 1 base had no gene match. Germline CDR1 reads DFQATT; CDR2 reads SNEGSKA (reference sequence). CDR3 length: 13 residues. As DNA, the CDR3 is TGCAGTGCTAGTCAGGGGGCCCAAGAGACCCAGTACTTC. Translating it yields CSASQGAQETQYF.

The genes are TRBV12-3 or TRBV12-4 and TRBJ2-1; 10 bases are a match to TRBD2. This CDR3 has 15 residues. The V segment lost 8 bases and the J segment 5 bases; nucleotides outside the gene matches: 9. In nucleotides, the CDR3 is TGTGCCAGCGCTCGAAGCGGGGGGGCAAACAATGAGCAGTTCTTC. The encoded protein is CASARSGGANNEQFF.

This rearrangement joins TRBV28 to TRBJ2-7, with 10 bases matching TRBD1. The CDR3 is made up of 16 amino acids. Germline CDR1 reads MDHEN; CDR2 reads SYDVKM. After removal of 3 bases from V and 5 bases from J, the junction contained 10 bases not matched to a gene. CDR3 loop: CASSLRDRGTLDEQYV. The CDR3 region has the DNA TGTGCCAGCAGTTTGCGGGACAGGGGAACGCTAGACGAGCAGTACGTC.

J is TRBJ2-2 and V is TRBV27; 7 positions match TRBD2. CDR3 length equals 16 residues. J was trimmed by 2 bases and V by 2 bases; bases with no gene match: 5. Germline CDR1 reads MNHEY; CDR2 reads SMNVEV (reference sequence). The DNA of the CDR3 is TGTGCCAGCAGTTTAATCGCGGGGGATAACACCGGGGAGCTGTTTTTT. Translated, it gives CASSLIAGDNTGELFF.

This chain uses TRBV12-3 or TRBV12-4 with TRBJ2-1; D is possibly TRBD2 (7 bases). This CDR3 has 14 residues. Trimming left V 8 bases short and J 7 bases short, with 18 bases between. In DNA, the CDR3 is TGTGCCAGCTCCTGGGGGGGGGCGCTGAATGAGCAGTTCTTC. Encoded protein: CASSWGGALNEQFF.

The chain recombines TRBV29-1 with TRBJ1-1, with D possibly being TRBD1 (5 bases). Germline CDR1 SQVTM, CDR2 ANQGSEA. The CDR3 loop spans 12 amino acids. Between the trimmed V and J ends, which lost 0 bases and 11 bases, there was a span of 13 bases. For the CDR3, the DNA is TGCAGCGTTGAAGATAGGAGGGGTGAGGCTTTCTTT. Its translation is CSVEDRRGEAFF. Supplemented by reference TRBV29-1 and TRBJ1-1, the full variable domain reads SAVISQKPSRDICQRGTSLTIQCQVDSQVTMMFWYRQQPGQSLTLIATANQGSEATYESGFVIDKFPISRPNLTFSTLTVSNMSPEDSSIYLCSVEDRRGEAFFGQGTRLTVV.

V gene TRBV7-9 combines with J gene TRBJ1-5; 8 nucleotides match TRBD1. Per the germline V gene, CDR1 is SEHNR and CDR2 is FQNEAQ (reference sequence). Trimming at V came to 5 bases and at J to 3 bases, leaving 15 bases not matched to a gene. CDR3 length: 18 residues. The CDR3 sequence is CASSKTKLQGVPNQPQHF. The CDR3 DNA reads TGTGCCAGCAGCAAGACAAAATTACAGGGGGTACCCAATCAGCCCCAGCATTTT.

The rearrangement uses TRBV7-8 and TRBJ2-7, with 9 bases matching TRBD2. After removal of 5 bases from V and 3 bases from J, the junction contained 8 bases not matched to a gene. The CDR3 covers 15 residues. Per germline, CDR1 SGHVS and CDR2 FQNEAQ. In nucleotides, the CDR3 is TGTGCCAGCAGCCCATCTAGCGGGGAAGTCTACGAGCAGTACTTC. It is translated as CASSPSSGEVYEQYF.